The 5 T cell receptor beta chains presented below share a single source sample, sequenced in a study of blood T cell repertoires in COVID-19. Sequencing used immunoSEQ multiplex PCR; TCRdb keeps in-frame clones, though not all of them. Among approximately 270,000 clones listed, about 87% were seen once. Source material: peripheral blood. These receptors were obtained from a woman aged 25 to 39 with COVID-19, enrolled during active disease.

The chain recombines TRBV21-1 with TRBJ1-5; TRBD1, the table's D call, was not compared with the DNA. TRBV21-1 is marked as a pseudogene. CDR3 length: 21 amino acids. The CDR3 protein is CASSKRHNSVDPRVRNQPQHF. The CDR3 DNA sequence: TGTGCCAGCAGCAAAAGGCACAATTCAGTAGACCCCAGGGTGCGCAATCAGCCCCAGCATTTT.

CDR3 in DNA: TGCAGCGCCGTGGGCAGGGGGCTGGACTATGGCTACACCTTC. Amino acids: CSAVGRGLDYGYTF. The V call is TRBV29-1, the J call TRBJ1-2; 8 nucleotides match TRBD1. V shed 7 bases, J shed 3 bases, and the junction held 10 bases outside the gene matches. From germline, CDR1 is SQVTM and CDR2 ANQGSEA. The CDR3 is made up of 14 amino acids.

The CDR3, as DNA: TGTGCCACCAGTGATTCATCGAGGGAATCCCGGGGCTACACCTTC. Its protein product is CATSDSSRESRGYTF. The rearrangement joins TRBV24-1 to TRBJ1-2; D is undetermined. Germline V gene data show CDR1 as KGHDR and CDR2 as SFDVKD. CDR3 length: 15 amino acids. Trimming took off 2 bases at V and 8 bases at J, with 17 bases between the two ends.

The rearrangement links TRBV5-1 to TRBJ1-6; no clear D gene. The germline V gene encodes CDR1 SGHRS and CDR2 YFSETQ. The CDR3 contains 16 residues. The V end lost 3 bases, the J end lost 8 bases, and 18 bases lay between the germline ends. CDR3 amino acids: CASSSGLGGDHSPLHF. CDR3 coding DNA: TGCGCCAGCAGCTCCGGGTTGGGCGGGGATCATTCACCCCTCCACTTT.

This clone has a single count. CDR3 DNA sequence: TGCGCCAGCCAGGATGCGAACACCGGGGAGCTGTTTTTT. Its protein product is CASQDANTGELFF. The chain carries TRBV4-1 and TRBJ2-2; D is unclear. This CDR3 contains 13 residues. V was cut by 8 bases and J by 0 bases, with 7 bases left in between. Germline V gene sequence: CDR1 MGHRA, CDR2 YSYEKL.